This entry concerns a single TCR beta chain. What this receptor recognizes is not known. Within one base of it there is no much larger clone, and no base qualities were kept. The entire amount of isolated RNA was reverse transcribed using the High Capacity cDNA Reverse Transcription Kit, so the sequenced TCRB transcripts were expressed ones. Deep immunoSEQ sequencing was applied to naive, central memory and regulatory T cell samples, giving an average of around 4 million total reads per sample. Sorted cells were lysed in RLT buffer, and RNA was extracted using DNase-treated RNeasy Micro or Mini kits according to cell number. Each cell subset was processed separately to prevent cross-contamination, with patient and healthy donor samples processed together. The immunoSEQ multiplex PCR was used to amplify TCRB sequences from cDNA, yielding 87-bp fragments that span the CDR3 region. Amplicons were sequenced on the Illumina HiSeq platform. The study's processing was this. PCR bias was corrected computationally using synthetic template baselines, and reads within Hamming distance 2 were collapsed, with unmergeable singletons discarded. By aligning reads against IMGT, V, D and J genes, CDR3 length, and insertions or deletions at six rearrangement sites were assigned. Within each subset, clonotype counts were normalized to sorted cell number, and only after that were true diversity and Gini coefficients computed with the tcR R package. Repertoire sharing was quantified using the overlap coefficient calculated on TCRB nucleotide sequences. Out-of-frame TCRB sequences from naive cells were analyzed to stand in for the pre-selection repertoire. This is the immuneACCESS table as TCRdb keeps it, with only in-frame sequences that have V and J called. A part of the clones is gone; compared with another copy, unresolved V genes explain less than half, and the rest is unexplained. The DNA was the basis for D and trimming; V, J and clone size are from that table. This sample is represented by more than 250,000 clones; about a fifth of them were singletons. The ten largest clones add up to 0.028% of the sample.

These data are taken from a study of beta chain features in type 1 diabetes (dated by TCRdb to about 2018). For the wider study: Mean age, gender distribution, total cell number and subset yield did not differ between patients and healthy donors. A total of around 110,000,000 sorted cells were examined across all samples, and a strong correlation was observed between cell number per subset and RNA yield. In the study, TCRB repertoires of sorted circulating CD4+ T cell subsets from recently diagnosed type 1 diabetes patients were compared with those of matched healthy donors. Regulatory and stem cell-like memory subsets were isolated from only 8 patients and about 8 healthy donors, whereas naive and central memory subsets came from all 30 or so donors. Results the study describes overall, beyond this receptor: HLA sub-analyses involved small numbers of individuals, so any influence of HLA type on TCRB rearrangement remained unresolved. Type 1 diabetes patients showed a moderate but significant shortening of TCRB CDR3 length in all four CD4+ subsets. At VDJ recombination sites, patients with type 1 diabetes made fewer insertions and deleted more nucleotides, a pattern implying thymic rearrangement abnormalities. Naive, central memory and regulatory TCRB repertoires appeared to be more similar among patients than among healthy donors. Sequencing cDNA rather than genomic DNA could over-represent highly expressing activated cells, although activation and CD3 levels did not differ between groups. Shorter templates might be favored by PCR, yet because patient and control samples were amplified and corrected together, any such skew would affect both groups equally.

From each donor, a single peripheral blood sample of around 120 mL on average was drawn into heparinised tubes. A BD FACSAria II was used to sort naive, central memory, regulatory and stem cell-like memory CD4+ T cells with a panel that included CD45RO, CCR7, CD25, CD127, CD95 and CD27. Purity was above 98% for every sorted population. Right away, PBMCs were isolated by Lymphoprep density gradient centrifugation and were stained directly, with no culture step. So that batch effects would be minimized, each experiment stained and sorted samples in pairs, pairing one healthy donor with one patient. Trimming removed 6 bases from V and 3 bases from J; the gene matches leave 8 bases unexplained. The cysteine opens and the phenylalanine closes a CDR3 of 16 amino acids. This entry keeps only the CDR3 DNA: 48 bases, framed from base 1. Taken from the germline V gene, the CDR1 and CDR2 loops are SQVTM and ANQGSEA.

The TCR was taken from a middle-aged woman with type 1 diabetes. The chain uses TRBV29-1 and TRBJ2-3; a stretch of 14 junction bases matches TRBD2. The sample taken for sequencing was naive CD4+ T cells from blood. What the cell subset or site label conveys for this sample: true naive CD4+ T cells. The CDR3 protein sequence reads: CSVTSGRGFGTDTQYF. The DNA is TGCAGCGTGACTAGCGGGAGGGGATTCGGGACAGATACGCAGTATTTT.